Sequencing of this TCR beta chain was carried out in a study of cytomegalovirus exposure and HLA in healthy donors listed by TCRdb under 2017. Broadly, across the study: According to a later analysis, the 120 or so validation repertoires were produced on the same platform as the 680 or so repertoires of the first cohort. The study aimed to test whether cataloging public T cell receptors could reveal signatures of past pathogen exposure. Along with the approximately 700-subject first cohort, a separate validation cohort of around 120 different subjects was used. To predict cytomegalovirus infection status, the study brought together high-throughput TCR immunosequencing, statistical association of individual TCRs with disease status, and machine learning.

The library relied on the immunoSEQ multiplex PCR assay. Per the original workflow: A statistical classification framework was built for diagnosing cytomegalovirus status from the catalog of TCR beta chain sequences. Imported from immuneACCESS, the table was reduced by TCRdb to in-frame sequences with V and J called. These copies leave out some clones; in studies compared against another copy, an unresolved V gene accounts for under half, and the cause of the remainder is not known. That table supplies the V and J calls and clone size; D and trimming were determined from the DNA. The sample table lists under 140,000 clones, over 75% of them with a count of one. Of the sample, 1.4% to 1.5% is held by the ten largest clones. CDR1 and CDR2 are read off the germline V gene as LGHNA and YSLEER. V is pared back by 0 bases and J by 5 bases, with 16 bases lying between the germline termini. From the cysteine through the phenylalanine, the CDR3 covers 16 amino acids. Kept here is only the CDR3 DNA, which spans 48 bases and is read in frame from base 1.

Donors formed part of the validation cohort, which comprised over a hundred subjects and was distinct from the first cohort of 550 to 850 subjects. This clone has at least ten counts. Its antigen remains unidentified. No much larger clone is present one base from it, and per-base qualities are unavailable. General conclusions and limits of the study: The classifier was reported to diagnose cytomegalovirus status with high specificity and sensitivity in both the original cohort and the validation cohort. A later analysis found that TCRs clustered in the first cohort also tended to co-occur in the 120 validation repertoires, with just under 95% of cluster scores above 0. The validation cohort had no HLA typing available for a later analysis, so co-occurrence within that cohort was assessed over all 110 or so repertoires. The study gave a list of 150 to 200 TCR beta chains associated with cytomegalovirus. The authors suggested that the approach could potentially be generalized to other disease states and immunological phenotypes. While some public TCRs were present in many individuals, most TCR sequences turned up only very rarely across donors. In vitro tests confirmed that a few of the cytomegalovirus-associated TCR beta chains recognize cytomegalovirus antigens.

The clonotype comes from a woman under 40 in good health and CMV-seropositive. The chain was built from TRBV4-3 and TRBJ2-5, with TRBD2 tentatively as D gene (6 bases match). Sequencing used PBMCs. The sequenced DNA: TGCGCCAGCAGCCAAGACGGGGCGGGGAGCGAGGAGACCCAGTACTTC. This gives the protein CASSQDGAGSEETQYF.